The 20 T cell receptor beta chains given below trace back to one sample, sequenced in a study of spatial heterogeneity in lung cancer. TCRdb redid the calling of the 5' RACE reads with MiXCR, one entry per CDR3 protein. Found here are about 42,000 distinct CDR3 sequences, around 6.5% of them singletons; the top ten hold around 45%. Stated time point: sample taken at primary tumor resection. Tumor, nontumor lung or frozen PBMC supplied whole RNA, sequenced without sorting. Specimen: PBMCs, collected at surgery. These receptors were taken from a female donor with early-stage non-small cell lung cancer.

The gene calls are TRBV12-3 or TRBV12-4 and TRBJ2-5, with D possibly being TRBD1 or TRBD2 (5 bases each). The CDR3 is made up of 14 amino acids. Trimming took 6 bases from V and 2 from J, leaving 13 bases between them. The CDR3 loop is CASSHRDGQETQYF. The DNA for the CDR3 is TGTGCCAGCAGCCACCGGGACGGTCAAGAGACCCAGTACTTC.

Many counts were recorded for this clonotype. J is TRBJ1-2 and V is TRBV20-1; D is unclear. The CDR3 contains 12 residues. The germline V gene has CDR1 DFQATT and CDR2 SNEGSKA (reference sequence). Trimming took off 0 bases at V and 8 bases at J, with 10 bases between the two ends. The CDR3 sequence is CSARDWSYGYTF. CDR3 DNA: TGCAGTGCTAGAGATTGGTCTTACGGCTACACCTTC.

This clonotype was observed a few times. The chain joins TRBV5-8 to TRBJ2-1; TRBD1 might be the D (5 bases). The CDR3 totals 14 residues. Trimming pared 2 bases from V and 2 bases from J, leaving 8 bases between. Germline V gives CDR1 SGHTS, CDR2 YDEGEE. Here the CDR3 reads CASSFLDTYNEQFF. The CDR3 nucleotides are TGTGCCAGCAGCTTTCTGGACACCTACAATGAGCAGTTCTTC. The entire variable domain, with the rest obtained from reference TRBV5-8 and TRBJ2-1, is as follows: EAGVTQSPTHLIKTRGQQATLRCSPISGHTSVYWYQQALGLGLQFLLWYDEGEERNRGNFPPRFSGRQFPNYSSELNVNALELEDSALYLCASSFLDTYNEQFFGPGTRLTVL.

This clonotype was recorded at least ten times. The chain recombines TRBV27 with TRBJ1-5, with D hard to call. The V end was cut by 5 bases, the J end by 7 bases, with 15 bases between. This CDR3 has 14 residues. Germline-derived CDR1 and CDR2 are MNHEY and SMNVEV (reference sequence). The CDR3: CASSLQPLVQPQHF. CDR3 DNA sequence: TGTGCCAGCAGTCTTCAACCCCTGGTCCAGCCCCAGCATTTT.

The table lists this clonotype with many counts. The CDR3 is CASSFQGANYGYTF. Written as DNA, the CDR3 is TGTGCCAGCAGTTTTCAGGGGGCTAACTATGGCTACACCTTC. The gene calls are TRBV12-3 or TRBV12-4 and TRBJ1-2, with TRBD1 matching 7 bases. The CDR3 runs 14 residues. The junction had 1 base not matched to a gene; V was cut back by 3 bases and J by 0 bases.

This clonotype occurred many times. V gene TRBV6-1 combines with J gene TRBJ1-5; 9 nucleotides line up with TRBD1. The J segment lost 3 bases and the V segment lost 8 bases, leaving 5 bases of the junction unmatched. This CDR3 region has 14 residues. Per germline, CDR1 MNHNS and CDR2 SASEGT. The CDR3 loop is CASRRDRDNQPQHF. The CDR3 DNA reads as TGTGCCAGCCGACGGGACAGGGACAATCAGCCCCAGCATTTT.

In its sample, this clonotype was seen many times. The rearrangement uses TRBV19 and TRBJ2-2; TRBD2 agrees at 11 bases. With V trimmed by 6 bases and J by 7 bases, 7 bases remained unmatched. CDR3 length: 15 amino acids. Per the germline V gene, CDR1 is LNHDA and CDR2 is SQIVND (reference sequence). CDR3 amino acids: CASRRSGGAYGELFF. The CDR3 coding sequence is TGTGCCAGTAGGCGTAGCGGGGGGGCCTACGGGGAGCTGTTTTTT.

This clonotype was observed a few times. The chain is built from TRBV20-1 and TRBJ2-7; the D gene is possibly TRBD2 (6 bases). CDR3 length equals 14 residues. The V end was cut by 5 bases, the J end by 4 bases, with 18 bases between. Germline V gene lookup returns CDR1 DFQATT and CDR2 SNEGSKA (reference sequence). CDR3 in DNA: TGCAGTGCTCATCCCGGGGCGGGGTTGTACGAGCAGTACTTC. It translates to CSAHPGAGLYEQYF.

This clonotype was picked up many times. The V gene is TRBV9, the J gene TRBJ2-1; the match to TRBD2 covers 9 bases. V shed 0 bases and J 8 bases; nucleotides not matched to a gene: 6. The CDR3 runs to 15 residues. Germline V gene lookup returns CDR1 SGDLS and CDR2 YYNGEE. The CDR3 region has the DNA TGTGCCAGCAGCGTAGGGGTGTCTAGCGGGGATGAGCAGTTCTTC. This translates into CASSVGVSSGDEQFF.

The chain uses TRBV6-6 and TRBJ2-5; TRBD2 agrees at 7 bases. The CDR3 contains 11 residues. V was pared by 11 bases and J by 6 bases, with 6 bases of the junction left unmatched. Per the germline V gene, CDR1 is MNHNY and CDR2 is SVGAGI (reference sequence). The CDR3 region has the DNA TGTGCCGGGGGGGTGCCCAAGACCCAGTACTTC. Amino acids: CAGGVPKTQYF.

This clonotype was seen a few times. The chain links TRBV5-1 to TRBJ1-1; 8 bases are a match to TRBD1. Germline CDR1 reads SGHRS; CDR2 reads YFSETQ. The CDR3 sequence is 15 residues long. The V and J ends lost 0 bases and 4 bases, in that order; junction bases with no gene match: 5. The DNA for the CDR3 is TGCGCCAGCAGCTTGGTTCAGGGGGCAGGCACTGAAGCTTTCTTT. Residues: CASSLVQGAGTEAFF.

This chain joins TRBV5-1 and TRBJ1-1; D not certain. V lost 0 bases, J lost 1 base, and 7 bases lay in between. Germline V lookup: CDR1 SGHRS, CDR2 YFSETQ. The CDR3 length is 14 residues. DNA of the CDR3: TGCGCCAGCAGCTTGGTACTGGGGAACACTGAAGCTTTCTTT. It yields the protein CASSLVLGNTEAFF.

This clonotype showed up many times. The rearrangement joins TRBV5-6 to TRBJ2-1, with 11 nucleotides matching TRBD2. The V gene end was trimmed by 4 bases and the J gene end by 8 bases; junction bases not matched to a gene: 11. There are 16 residues in the CDR3. The V gene's germline CDR1 is SGHDT and CDR2 YYEEEE. CDR3 nucleotide sequence: TGTGCCAGCAGCCGCTCTCGTAGCGGGGGGGCCCATGAGCAGTTCTTC. It codes for CASSRSRSGGAHEQFF. Based on the CDR3 plus reference TRBV5-6 and TRBJ2-1, the full variable domain is DAGVTQSPTHLIKTRGQQVTLRCSPKSGHDTVSWYQQALGQGPQFIFQYYEEEERQRGNFPDRFSGHQFPNYSSELNVNALLLGDSALYLCASSRSRSGGAHEQFFGPGTRLTVL.

This clonotype has ten or more counts. The V gene is TRBV12-3 or TRBV12-4, the J gene TRBJ1-4, with D perhaps matching TRBD1 (5 bases). The CDR3 runs 15 residues. V lost 5 bases, J lost 4 bases, and 14 bases lay in between. The CDR3 sequence is CASSRLVGDNEKLFF. As DNA, the CDR3 is TGTGCCAGCAGTCGACTGGTGGGGGATAATGAAAAACTGTTTTTT.

This clonotype was recorded many times. The V gene is TRBV2, the J gene TRBJ2-1; TRBD1 agrees at 7 bases. Germline V gives CDR1 SNHLY, CDR2 FYNNEI. Unmatched junction bases numbered 6, after V lost 5 bases and J lost 2 bases. The CDR3 length is 15 residues. In DNA, the CDR3 is TGTGCCAGCAGTCTAGGGCAGGGGGCCTACAATGAGCAGTTCTTC. It encodes CASSLGQGAYNEQFF.

This clonotype occurred many times. This rearrangement joins TRBV2 to TRBJ2-3; D remains ambiguous. CDR3 length: 12 amino acids. V was shortened by 6 bases and J by 2 bases, with 6 bases between the two germline ends. CDR1 and CDR2 from the germline V gene are SNHLY and FYNNEI. CDR3 region: CASRVTTDTQYF. CDR3 DNA: TGTGCCAGCAGAGTAACCACAGATACGCAGTATTTT.

J is TRBJ1-4 and V is TRBV7-9; D possibly corresponds to TRBD1 (6 bases). V was clipped by 3 bases and J by 7 bases, with 15 bases between them. Germline V gene lookup returns CDR1 SEHNR and CDR2 FQNEAQ (reference sequence). There are 15 residues in the CDR3. CDR3 amino acids: CASSLLTGGTEKLFF. The DNA of the CDR3 is TGTGCCAGCAGCTTGCTGACAGGCGGAACTGAAAAACTGTTTTTT.

In this sample, this clonotype turned up many times. V is TRBV6-6 and J is TRBJ1-1, with 7 nucleotides matching TRBD1. CDR1 is MNHNY, CDR2 SVGAGI, per germline (reference sequence). With 5 bases clipped from V and 3 bases from J, the junction kept 6 bases outside the gene matches. CDR3 length: 14 amino acids. The CDR3 coding sequence is TGTGCCAGCAGTACTCGACAGGGTGACACTGAAGCTTTCTTT. This sequence encodes CASSTRQGDTEAFF.

As regards this clonotype: This sequence may be a read error, since a much larger clone differs from it by one base. The chain combines TRBV9 with TRBJ1-1, with no clear D. This CDR3 is 13 amino acids long. From germline, CDR1 is SGDLS and CDR2 YYNGEE. V was trimmed by 1 base and J by 4 bases, leaving 8 bases between them. The CDR3 sequence is CASSVSTGTEAFF. In DNA form, the CDR3 reads TGTGCCAGCAGCGTATCGACGGGCACTGAAGCTTTCTTT.

This clonotype came up many times. The rearrangement joins TRBV3-1 to TRBJ1-6; D unresolved. The CDR3 length is 13 residues. Germline V gene lookup returns CDR1 LGHDT and CDR2 YNNKEL (reference sequence). Trimming left V 5 bases short and J 10 bases short, with 12 bases between. CDR3 DNA: TGTGCCAGCAGCTTTCCAGGTCGGTCACCCCTCCACTTT. Translating gives CASSFPGRSPLHF.